This TCR beta chain emerged from a study of blood T cell repertoires in COVID-19. This clone was recorded a few times. The CDR3 runs to 15 residues. Germline lookup yields CDR1 LNHDA and CDR2 SQIVND (reference sequence). The ends were cut back, 7 bases at V and 5 bases at J, with 15 bases in the middle. Clones were sequenced by immunoSEQ multiplex PCR, and TCRdb holds only the in-frame ones, with some missing. In the table there are under 95,000 clones, about 70% of which are singletons. The rearrangement links TRBV19 to TRBJ1-6; no clear D. The sequenced sample consisted of peripheral blood. The clonotype originates from a man between 45 and 60 years old with active or convalescent COVID-19. The chain's CDR3 is CASTTFGLNNSPLHF. The CDR3 DNA reads as TGTGCCAGTACCACCTTTGGCCTCAATAATTCACCCCTCCACTTT. Variable domain in full (rest from reference TRBV19 and TRBJ1-6): DGGITQSPKYLFRKEGQNVTLSCEQNLNHDAMYWYRQDPGQGLRLIYYSQIVNDFQKGDIAEGYSVSREKKESFPLTVTSAQKNPTAFYLCASTTFGLNNSPLHFGNGTRLTVT.